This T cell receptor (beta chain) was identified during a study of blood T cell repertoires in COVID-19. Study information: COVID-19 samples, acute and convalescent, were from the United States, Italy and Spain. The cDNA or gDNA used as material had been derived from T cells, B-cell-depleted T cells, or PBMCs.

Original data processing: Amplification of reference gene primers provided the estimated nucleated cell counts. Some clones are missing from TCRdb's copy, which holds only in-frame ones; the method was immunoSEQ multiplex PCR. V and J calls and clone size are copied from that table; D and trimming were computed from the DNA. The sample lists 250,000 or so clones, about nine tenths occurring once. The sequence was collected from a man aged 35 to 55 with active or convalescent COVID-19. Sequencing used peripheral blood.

CDR3 loop: CAISDSTVAGNTIYF. In nucleotides, the CDR3 is TGTGCCATCAGTGACTCGACAGTCGCTGGAAACACCATATATTTT. The rearrangement links TRBV10-3 to TRBJ1-3, with a possible D match to TRBD1 (5 bases). Trimming removed 3 bases at V and 2 bases at J, with 11 bases between. In germline, CDR1 is ENHRY, CDR2 SYGVKD. CDR3 length: 15 amino acids.